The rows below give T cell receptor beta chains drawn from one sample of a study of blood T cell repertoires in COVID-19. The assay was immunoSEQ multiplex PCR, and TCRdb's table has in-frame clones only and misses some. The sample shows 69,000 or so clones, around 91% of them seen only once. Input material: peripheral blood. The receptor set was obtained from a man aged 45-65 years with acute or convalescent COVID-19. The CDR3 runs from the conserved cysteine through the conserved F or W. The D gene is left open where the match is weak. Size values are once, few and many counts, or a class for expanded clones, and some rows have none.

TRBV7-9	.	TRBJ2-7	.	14	TGTGCCAGCAGCTTAGACGGGAGCTGGGGCGAGCAGTACTTC	CASSLDGSWGEQYF
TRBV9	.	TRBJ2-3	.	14	TGTGCCAGCAGCGTAGTAGTAGCTACAGATACGCAGTATTTT	CASSVVVATDTQYF
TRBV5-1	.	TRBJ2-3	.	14	TGCGCCAGCAGAGGGGAGGCCTCGTCAGATACGCAGTATTTT	CASRGEASSDTQYF
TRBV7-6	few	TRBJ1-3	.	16	TGTGCCAGCAGCTTCAAACCTGCCAGCTCTGGAAACACCATATATTTT	CASSFKPASSGNTIYF
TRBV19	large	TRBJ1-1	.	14	TGTGCCAGTAGTATGGCGAGGGGGAGCACTGAAGCTTTCTTT	CASSMARGSTEAFF
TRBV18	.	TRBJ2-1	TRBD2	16	TGTGCCAGCTCACCAAAGGTGACTAGCGGTTACAATGAGCAGTTCTTC	CASSPKVTSGYNEQFF
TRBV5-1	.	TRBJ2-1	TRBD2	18	TGCGCCAGCAGCTTGAGGCTAGCGGGAGTTGGTTCCTACAATGAGCAGTTCTTC	CASSLRLAGVGSYNEQFF
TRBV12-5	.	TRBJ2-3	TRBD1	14	TGTGCTAGTGGTTCGACAGGGGGCACAGATACGCAGTATTTT	CASGSTGGTDTQYF
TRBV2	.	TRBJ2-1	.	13	TGTGCCAGCAGTCTTCGCTCCTACAATGAGCAGTTCTTC	CASSLRSYNEQFF
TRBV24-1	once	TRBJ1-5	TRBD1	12	TGTGCCACCAGTGATCCCGGGACAGGACAGCATTTT	CATSDPGTGQHF
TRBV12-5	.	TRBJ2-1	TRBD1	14	TGTGCTAGTGGTTTGGTATCAGGGGGCGCGAGAGAGTTCTTC	CASGLVSGGAREFF
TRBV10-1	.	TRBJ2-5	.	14	TGCGCCAGCAGTCAGGGGCGGATCCAAGAGACCCAGTACTTC	CASSQGRIQETQYF
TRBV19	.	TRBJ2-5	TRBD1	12	TGTGCCAGTAGTCCCGGACAGGGCCCCCAGTACTTC	CASSPGQGPQYF
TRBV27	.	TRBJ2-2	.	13	TGTGCCAGCAGTCAGACAGGTACCGGGGAGCTGTTTTTT	CASSQTGTGELFF
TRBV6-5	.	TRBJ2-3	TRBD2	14	TGTGCCGTTAGGCGGGAGTCATTAGTAGATACGCAGTATTTT	CAVRRESLVDTQYF
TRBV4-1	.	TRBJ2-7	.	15	TGCGCCAGCAGCCCAAGGGGGGAGGGCCTCTACGAGCAGTACTTC	CASSPRGEGLYEQYF
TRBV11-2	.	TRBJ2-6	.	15	TGTGCCAGCAGCCCGGGACACTCTGGGGCCAACGTCCTGACTTTC	CASSPGHSGANVLTF
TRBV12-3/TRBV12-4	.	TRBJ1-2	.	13	TGTGCCAGCAGTTTAGACAGCTTCTATGGCTACACCTTC	CASSLDSFYGYTF
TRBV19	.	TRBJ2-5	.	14	TGTGCCAGTAGTATGCGGGACAGCCAAGAGACCCAGTACTTC	CASSMRDSQETQYF
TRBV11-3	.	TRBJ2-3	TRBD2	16	TGTGCCAGCAGCTTCGTGGAACTAGCGATAACAGATACGCAGTATTTT	CASSFVELAITDTQYF
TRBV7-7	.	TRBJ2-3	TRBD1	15	TGTGCCAGCAGCTTAGGGGACAGACGCACAGATACGCAGTATTTT	CASSLGDRRTDTQYF
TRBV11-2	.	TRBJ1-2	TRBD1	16	TGTGCCAGCAGCTTCCCCCCCTGGACAGGGCGCTATGGCTACACCTTC	CASSFPPWTGRYGYTF
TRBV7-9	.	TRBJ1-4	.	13	TGTGCCAGCAGCTTAGTCGGGTTTGAAAAACTGTTTTTT	CASSLVGFEKLFF
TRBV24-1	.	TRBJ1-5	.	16	TGTGCCACCAGTGAAAGAAACAGAAATAGCAATCAGCCCCAGCATTTT	CATSERNRNSNQPQHF
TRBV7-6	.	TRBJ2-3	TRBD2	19	TGTGCCAGCAGCTTAGCCCCACCCCTGTTAGCGGGTCCCACAGATACGCAGTATTTT	CASSLAPPLLAGPTDTQYF
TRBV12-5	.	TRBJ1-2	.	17	TGTGCTAGTGGTTTGGGGCAGGGGAGCTCTAGGAACTATGGCTACACCTTC	CASGLGQGSSRNYGYTF
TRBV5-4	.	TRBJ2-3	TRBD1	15	TGTGCCAGCAGCCCGGGACAGTCTAGCACAGATACGCAGTATTTT	CASSPGQSSTDTQYF
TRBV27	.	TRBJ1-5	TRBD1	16	TGTGCCAGCAGTTCCTGGGACAGGGGAGGGGATCGGCCCCAGCATTTT	CASSSWDRGGDRPQHF
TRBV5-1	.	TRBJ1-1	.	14	TGCGCCAGCAGCTTGGGACACCTCGCGACTGAAGCTTTCTTT	CASSLGHLATEAFF
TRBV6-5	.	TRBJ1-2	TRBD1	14	TGTGCCAGCACAATAGCACAGGGGGCTTGGGGCTACACCTTC	CASTIAQGAWGYTF
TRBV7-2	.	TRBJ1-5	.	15	TGTGCCAGCAGGCCTACAGCAAATAGCAATCAGCCCCAGCATTTT	CASRPTANSNQPQHF
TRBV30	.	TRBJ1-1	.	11	TGTGCCTGGAAACCAGGTACTGAAGCTTTCTTT	CAWKPGTEAFF
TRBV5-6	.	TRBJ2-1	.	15	TGTGCCAGCAGCTTGGCCCCGACGGCGGGGAATGAGCAGTTCTTC	CASSLAPTAGNEQFF
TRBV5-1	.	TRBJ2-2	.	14	TGCGCCAGCAGCGGGCTGTCGAACACCGGGGAGCTGTTTTTT	CASSGLSNTGELFF
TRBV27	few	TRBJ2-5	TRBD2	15	TGTGCCAGCAGCAAAGGGACTAGCGGGAGTGAGACCCAGTACTTC	CASSKGTSGSETQYF